These 26 T cell receptor beta chains were sequenced from one sample in a study of cytomegalovirus exposure and HLA in healthy donors. The PCR ran on 60 Vbeta and 13 Jbeta primers. TCRdb's table, derived via immunoSEQ multiplex PCR, lists solely in-frame clones and lacks some. The table records about 150,000 clones, around 84% of them present only once. Sample: PBMCs. The receptors stem from a woman aged 40 to 50 in good health and CMV-seropositive.

This clone is a singleton in its sample. The chain recombines TRBV5-1 with TRBJ1-5; weak D call: TRBD1 (5 bases). Germline CDR1 SGHRS, CDR2 YFSETQ. Trimming removed 4 bases at V and 5 bases at J, with 10 bases between. The length of the CDR3 is 13 residues. As DNA, the CDR3 is TGCGCCAGCAGCCGGCTAGGGGATCAGCCCCAGCATTTT. This encodes CASSRLGDQPQHF.

This chain joins TRBV14 and TRBJ2-3; possible D gene TRBD1, 5 bases. V was trimmed by 2 bases and J by 4 bases, leaving 10 bases between them. Germline V gene sequence: CDR1 SGHDN, CDR2 FVKESK. The CDR3 sequence is 14 residues long. The CDR3 DNA reads TGTGCCAGCAGCCAAAGTTTAGGGGCAGATACGCAGTATTTT. It yields the protein CASSQSLGADTQYF. The variable domain in full, completed from reference TRBV14 and TRBJ2-3, reads EAGVTQFPSHSVIEKGQTVTLRCDPISGHDNLYWYRRVMGKEIKFLLHFVKESKQDESGMPNNRFLAERTGGTYSTLKVQPAELEDSGVYFCASSQSLGADTQYFGPGTRLTVL.

The rearrangement links TRBV30 to TRBJ1-4, with a possible D match to TRBD1 (5 bases). Trimming pared 2 bases from V and 2 bases from J, leaving 15 bases between. CDR3 size: 16 residues. Germline assignment: CDR1 GTSNPN and CDR2 SVGIG (reference sequence). The CDR3, as DNA: TGTGCCTGGAGTCAGGGCGGCACCTGGACTAATGAAAAACTGTTTTTT. This gives the protein CAWSQGGTWTNEKLFF.

The rearrangement joins TRBV9 to TRBJ2-1, with a tentative D call TRBD2 (6 bases). In germline, CDR1 is SGDLS, CDR2 YYNGEE. CDR3 length: 12 amino acids. V was pared by 4 bases and J by 6 bases, with 8 bases between. CDR3 loop: CASSRGTNEQFF. The DNA for the CDR3 is TGTGCCAGCAGCCGGGGGACCAATGAGCAGTTCTTC.

V is TRBV9 and J is TRBJ1-5, with D maybe TRBD1 (6 bases). CDR1 and CDR2 from the germline V gene are SGDLS and YYNGEE. Trimming removed 3 bases at V and 7 bases at J, with 14 bases between. The CDR3 runs to 14 residues. The CDR3 sequence: CASSARGSDQPQHF. As DNA, the CDR3 is TGTGCCAGCAGCGCCAGGGGTTCGGACCAGCCCCAGCATTTT.

The genes are TRBV7-3 and TRBJ2-1; 8 bases fit TRBD2. V gave up 3 bases and J gave up 7 bases; unmatched junction bases: 5. Germline loops: CDR1 SGHTA, CDR2 FQGTGA. The CDR3 is 14 amino acids. CDR3 residues: CASSFSGSTNEQFF. The CDR3 coding sequence is TGTGCCAGCAGCTTCAGCGGGAGTACAAATGAGCAGTTCTTC.

The V and J genes are TRBV11-3 and TRBJ1-1; D is unresolved. The ends were cut back, 5 bases at V and 2 bases at J, with 6 bases in the middle. The CDR3 loop spans 12 amino acids. CDR1 and CDR2 from the germline V gene are SGHNT and YENEEA. The CDR3: CASSQANTEAFF. The CDR3 nucleotides are TGTGCCAGCAGCCAAGCCAACACTGAAGCTTTCTTT.

The chain recombines TRBV5-1 with TRBJ2-1, with TRBD2 identical over 8 bases. V was pared by 7 bases and J by 8 bases, with 11 bases of the junction left unmatched. From germline, CDR1 is SGHRS and CDR2 YFSETQ. The CDR3 consists of 14 residues. The CDR3 DNA reads TGCGCCAGCCGCCGGGGGGGTGGAGGCGATGAGCAGTTCTTC. The encoded protein is CASRRGGGGDEQFF.

The rearrangement links TRBV10-3 to TRBJ2-1; no reliable D call. With 3 bases removed from V and 6 bases from J, the gap between germline ends came to 12 bases. This CDR3 comprises 14 residues. The germline V gene has CDR1 ENHRY and CDR2 SYGVKD. The CDR3 region has the DNA TGTGCCATCAGTGATCCTCGGGTCTCCAATGAGCAGTTCTTC. It encodes CAISDPRVSNEQFF.

V gene TRBV14 combines with J gene TRBJ1-1; possibly TRBD1 for D (5 bases). The CDR3 totals 14 residues. Germline CDR1 is SGHDN and CDR2 is FVKESK. Between the trimmed V and J ends, which lost 6 bases and 4 bases, there was a span of 15 bases. The CDR3 nucleotides are TGTGCCAGCAGAAGAATGCAGGGCGGCACTGAAGCTTTCTTT. Translation gives CASRRMQGGTEAFF.

The chain links TRBV7-7 to TRBJ2-3; the D gene is possibly TRBD2 (5 bases). V was trimmed by 5 bases and J by 2 bases, leaving 8 bases between them. The germline CDR1 and CDR2 sequences are SSHAT and FNYEAQ (reference sequence). The length of the CDR3 is 13 residues. The CDR3 region has the DNA TGTGCCAGCAGCCGAGGGTTCACAGATACGCAGTATTTT. Translated, it gives CASSRGFTDTQYF.

The chain is built from TRBV5-6 and TRBJ1-4; D call uncertain. The CDR3 extends over 14 amino acids. The germline V gene has CDR1 SGHDT and CDR2 YYEEEE. With 1 base removed from V and 2 bases from J, the gap between germline ends came to 6 bases. The CDR3 loop is CASSLFGTNEKLFF. The CDR3 DNA is TGTGCCAGCAGCTTGTTCGGGACTAATGAAAAACTGTTTTTT.

The J gene is TRBJ2-1, the V gene TRBV18; the match to TRBD2 covers 10 bases. V dropped 4 bases and J dropped 5; count of bases not matched to a gene: 5. CDR3 length: 15 residues. From germline, CDR1 is KGHSH and CDR2 LQKENI. CDR3 sequence: CASSRGAGGNNEQFF. CDR3 in DNA: TGTGCCAGCTCACGAGGAGCGGGAGGGAACAATGAGCAGTTCTTC.

The chain is built from TRBV19 and TRBJ1-1; 8 nucleotides match TRBD1. This CDR3 is built from 15 residues. The V and J ends lost 4 bases and 8 bases, in that order; junction bases with no gene match: 12. Germline V gene data show CDR1 as LNHDA and CDR2 as SQIVND (reference sequence). The CDR3 DNA sequence: TGTGCCAGTAGTACAGGACAGGGCGAAGGTTTGGAAGCTTTCTTT. Its translation is CASSTGQGEGLEAFF. Together with reference TRBV19 and TRBJ1-1, the CDR3 gives the full variable domain: DGGITQSPKYLFRKEGQNVTLSCEQNLNHDAMYWYRQDPGQGLRLIYYSQIVNDFQKGDIAEGYSVSREKKESFPLTVTSAQKNPTAFYLCASSTGQGEGLEAFFGQGTRLTVV.

The V gene is TRBV5-1, the J gene TRBJ1-4; 8 bases agree with TRBD1. J lost 6 bases, V lost 4 bases, and 2 bases had no gene match. This CDR3 has 13 residues. The V gene's germline CDR1 is SGHRS and CDR2 YFSETQ. Here the CDR3 reads CASSTTGDEKLFF. CDR3 bases: TGCGCCAGCAGCACGACAGGGGATGAAAAACTGTTTTTT.

The CDR3 protein is CASSLSRLNEQFF. The CDR3 DNA follows: TGCGCCAGCAGCCTAAGCCGTCTCAATGAGCAGTTCTTC. The rearrangement links TRBV5-1 to TRBJ2-1; D gene uncertain. Germline V CDR1 and CDR2: SGHRS, YFSETQ. The length of the CDR3 is 13 residues. The V gene lost 4 bases and the J gene lost 6 bases, with 11 bases spanning the gap.

The chain carries TRBV5-1 and TRBJ2-7; 12 bases align to TRBD1. The CDR3 runs 16 residues. Germline V lookup: CDR1 SGHRS, CDR2 YFSETQ. V dropped 2 bases and J dropped 6; count of bases not matched to a gene: 9. The CDR3 DNA sequence: TGCGCCAGCAGCTTATCGGGACAGGGGGCGGGAGGCGAGCAGTACTTC. Protein: CASSLSGQGAGGEQYF.

The chain carries TRBV2 and TRBJ2-1, with D possibly matching TRBD2 (5 bases). In germline, CDR1 is SNHLY, CDR2 FYNNEI. Trimming pared 6 bases from V and 2 bases from J, leaving 11 bases between. CDR3 length: 14 residues. The CDR3 DNA follows: TGTGCCAGCAGAACAACCGGGACCTACAATGAGCAGTTCTTC. This gives the protein CASRTTGTYNEQFF.

The chain links TRBV27 to TRBJ2-7, with 11 positions matching TRBD2. Trimming cost V 4 bases and J 6 bases; bases outside gene matches: 8. Germline values: CDR1 MNHEY, CDR2 SMNVEV (reference sequence). The CDR3 is 15 residues long. The CDR3 is CASSYSGRAPSEQYF. In DNA form, the CDR3 reads TGTGCCAGCAGTTATAGCGGGAGGGCCCCATCCGAGCAGTACTTC.

The chain recombines TRBV27 with TRBJ2-5; 7 bases agree with TRBD2. In germline, CDR1 is MNHEY, CDR2 SMNVEV (reference sequence). The CDR3 has 15 residues. V shed 1 base, J shed 0 bases, and the junction held 2 bases outside the gene matches. CDR3 coding DNA: TGTGCCAGCAGTTTATTCGGGAGGCACCAAGAGACCCAGTACTTC. Its protein product is CASSLFGRHQETQYF.

The J gene is TRBJ2-2, the V gene TRBV18; TRBD1 aligns across 7 bases. The trim removed 3 bases at V and 2 bases at J, leaving 12 bases unmatched. CDR1 KGHSH and CDR2 LQKENI come from the germline V gene. The CDR3 is 18 amino acids. The CDR3 DNA is TGTGCCAGCTCACCGTCTATAATCGGGACAGCCAACACCGGGGAGCTGTTTTTT. This sequence encodes CASSPSIIGTANTGELFF.

As for this clone: Other DNA sequences in the sample encode the same CDR3. This chain connects TRBV7-8 to TRBJ1-5; D is perhaps TRBD1 (5 bases). Germline CDR1 SGHVS, CDR2 FQNEAQ. The V end lost 1 base, the J end lost 3 bases, and 10 bases lay between the germline ends. The CDR3 extends over 15 amino acids. In nucleotides, the CDR3 is TGTGCCAGCAGCTTAGTACAGGCAAACAATCAGCCCCAGCATTTT. Amino acid sequence: CASSLVQANNQPQHF.

The gene calls are TRBV2 and TRBJ1-5, with a weak D call TRBD1 (5 bases). Germline V lookup: CDR1 SNHLY, CDR2 FYNNEI. This CDR3 spans 13 amino acids. Trimming took 5 bases from V and 5 from J, leaving 10 bases between them. CDR3 nucleotide sequence: TGTGCCAGCAGTCCAGGGTCGTATCAGCCCCAGCATTTT. This gives the protein CASSPGSYQPQHF.

Comment on this clone: A junction boundary mismatches the germline segment, possibly from a read error. This rearrangement joins TRBV6-5 to TRBJ1-5; perhaps TRBD1 as D (5 bases). The CDR3 runs 13 residues. Looked up from germline, CDR1 is MNHEY and CDR2 is SVGAGI. CDR3 DNA sequence: TGTGCCAGCCGGCAGGGTATCAATCGGCCCCAGCATTTT. Its translation is CASRQGINRPQHF.

This sequence joins TRBV2 and TRBJ2-3; perhaps TRBD2 as D (6 bases). Per germline, CDR1 SNHLY and CDR2 FYNNEI. Trimming removed 4 bases at V and 7 bases at J, with 9 bases between. The length of the CDR3 is 12 residues. CDR3 sequence: CASSGGLYTQYF. CDR3 DNA: TGTGCCAGCAGTGGGGGACTCTATACGCAGTATTTT.

The chain carries TRBV9 and TRBJ2-2, with 8 bases aligning to TRBD1. The CDR3 runs to 15 residues. Germline V gene sequence: CDR1 SGDLS, CDR2 YYNGEE. J was trimmed by 0 bases and V by 2 bases; bases with no gene match: 0. Written as DNA, the CDR3 is TGTGCCAGCAGCGTGACAGGGGCGAACACCGGGGAGCTGTTTTTT. Its protein is CASSVTGANTGELFF. Full variable domain (rest looked up from reference TRBV9 and TRBJ2-2): DSGVTQTPKHLITATGQRVTLRCSPRSGDLSVYWYQQSLDQGLQFLIQYYNGEERAKGNILERFSAQQFPDLHSELNLSSLELGDSALYFCASSVTGANTGELFFGEGSRLTVL.